What follows describes a single T cell receptor beta chain. Its antigen is unknown. Method: immunoSEQ multiplex PCR; TCRdb's copy keeps in-frame clones and lacks some. This sample yields around 2.5 million clones, of which roughly 93% are seen a single time; approximately 0.36% belongs to the top ten. This entry belongs to a study of shared clonotypes between healthy human individuals. Study information: The study drew on a couple of women and three men aged 18 to 49 as donors.

General study results and limits: Rarefaction demonstrated incomplete sorted-subset sequencing despite large depth.

The CDR3 consists of 15 residues. V shed 1 base and J shed 1 base, with 8 bases lying between them. Germline V lookup: CDR1 SGHTA, CDR2 FQGNSA. The source is a man between 18 and 29 years old in good health. Some clones in this sample may be carry-over from other donors' samples. The sequenced sample consisted of naive CD4+ T cells from PBMCs. Subset reported: CD45RA+ positively selected. V is TRBV7-2 and J is TRBJ1-5; possibly TRBD1 for D (5 bases). This CDR3 is CASSLGQSSNQPQHF. DNA of the CDR3: TGTGCCAGCAGCTTAGGACAGAGCAGCAATCAGCCCCAGCATTTT.